One T cell receptor (beta chain) is described in this entry. The target antigen is unknown. Researchers prepared the TCRbeta library using unique molecular identifiers, the study reports. Each CDR3 protein gets one entry after TCRdb re-called the PCR reads with MiXCR. The data hold about 540,000 distinct CDR3 sequences, with over 25% observed a single time. This specimen belongs to a study of T-cell reconstitution after alpha-beta-depleted transplantation in children. Findings and limits, study-wide: About two months after transplant, alpha-beta T cells reportedly came from several hundred expanded graft clones. One year post-transplant, T-cell counts and diversity were largely derived from T cells produced anew. Surviving recipient cells, namely T cells and thymic progenitors, were the source of high day-60 TCRbeta diversity in some patients.

From germline, CDR1 is DFQATT and CDR2 SNEGSKA (reference sequence). The CDR3 contains 13 residues. The sample was PBMCs, taken before TCRalphabeta/CD19-depleted stem cell transplant. V gene TRBV20-1 combines with J gene TRBJ2-1, with D possibly TRBD1 on 6 matching bases. The sequence derives from a boy younger than two with Wiskott-Aldrich syndrome, due to receive a stem cell transplant. In DNA, the CDR3 is TGCAGCCCACAGGGATCTACCTACAATGAGCAGTTCTTC. Translating gives CSPQGSTYNEQFF.